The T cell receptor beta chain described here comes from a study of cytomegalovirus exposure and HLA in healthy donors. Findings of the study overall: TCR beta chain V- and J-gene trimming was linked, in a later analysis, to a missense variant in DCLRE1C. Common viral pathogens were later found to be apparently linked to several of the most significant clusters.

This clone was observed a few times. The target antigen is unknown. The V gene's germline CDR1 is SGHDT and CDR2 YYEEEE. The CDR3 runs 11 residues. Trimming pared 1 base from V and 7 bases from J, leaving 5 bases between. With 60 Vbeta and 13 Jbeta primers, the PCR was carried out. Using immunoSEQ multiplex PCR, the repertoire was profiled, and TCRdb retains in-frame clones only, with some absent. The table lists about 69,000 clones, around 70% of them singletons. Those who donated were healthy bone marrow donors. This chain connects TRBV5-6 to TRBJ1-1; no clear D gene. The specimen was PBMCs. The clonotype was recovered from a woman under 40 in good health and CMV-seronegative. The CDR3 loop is CASSLYSEAFF. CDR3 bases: TGTGCCAGCAGCTTGTATAGTGAAGCTTTCTTT.